The source of this T cell receptor beta chain is a study of control samples from healthy donors and cancer patients (dated by TCRdb to about 2020). Trimming takes 6 bases from V and 0 bases from J, and the germline ends sit 13 bases apart. There are 15 amino acids in the CDR3, from cysteine to phenylalanine inclusive. Of all the DNA, just the CDR3 is kept, 45 bases in frame from base 1. According to the germline V gene (reference sequence), CDR1 reads SEHNR and CDR2 reads FQNEAQ. For this clone: Its antigen is unknown. The input lacks base qualities; no much larger clone sits a single base away.

The protocol used for the library was the immunoSEQ multiplex PCR assay. TCRdb limited this immuneACCESS table to in-frame rearrangements with V and J called. A share of clones is missing; checked studies link under half to unresolved V genes, and the rest is unexplained. This sample is represented by some 87,000 clones; 75% to 85% of them were singletons. About 9.9% of the sample rests with the top ten. The clonotype comes from a man aged 60 to 69 with head and neck cancer. The sequencing sample was made of PBMCs. The chain uses TRBV7-9 and TRBJ2-3; confidence is insufficient to name the D gene. The nucleotide sequence is TGTGCCAGCAGTGGGCGTAGAATTAGCACAGATACGCAGTATTTT. It encodes CASSGRRISTDTQYF.